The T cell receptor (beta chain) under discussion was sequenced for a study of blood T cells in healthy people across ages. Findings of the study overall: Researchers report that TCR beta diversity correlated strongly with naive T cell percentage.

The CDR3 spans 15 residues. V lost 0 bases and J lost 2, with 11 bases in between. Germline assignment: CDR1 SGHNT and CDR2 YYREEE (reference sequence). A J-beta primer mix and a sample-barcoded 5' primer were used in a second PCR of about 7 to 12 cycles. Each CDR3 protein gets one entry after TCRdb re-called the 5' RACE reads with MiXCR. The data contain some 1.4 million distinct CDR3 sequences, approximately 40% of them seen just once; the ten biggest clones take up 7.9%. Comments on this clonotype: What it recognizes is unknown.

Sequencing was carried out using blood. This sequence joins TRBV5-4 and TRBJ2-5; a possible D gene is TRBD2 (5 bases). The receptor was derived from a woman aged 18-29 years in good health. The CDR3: CASSLVAGIQETQYF. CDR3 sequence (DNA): TGTGCCAGCAGCTTGGTCGCGGGCATACAAGAGACCCAGTACTTC.